These 13 T cell receptor beta chains came from one sample sequenced in a study of cytomegalovirus exposure and HLA in healthy donors. PCR used 60 Vbeta primers and 13 Jbeta primers. Profiling relied on immunoSEQ multiplex PCR, and the TCRdb table lists in-frame clones only, not all of them. Among about 120,000 clones listed, approximately 80% were seen once. Sequencing used PBMCs. The receptors shown here come from a male donor in good health and CMV-seropositive.

This clone has more than one count but fewer than ten. V usage is TRBV5-4 and J usage is TRBJ2-2; 11 nucleotides agree with TRBD2. CDR3 size: 16 residues. V lost 7 bases, J lost 2 bases, and 7 bases stayed unmatched. The germline gives CDR1 SGHNT, CDR2 YYREEE (reference sequence). The CDR3 spells CASGNSGGANTGELFF. In nucleotides, the CDR3 is TGTGCCAGCGGCAATAGCGGGGGGGCCAACACCGGGGAGCTGTTTTTT.

This clone showed up just a few times. The gene calls are TRBV6-1 and TRBJ1-3, with TRBD1 matching 8 bases. There are 18 residues in the CDR3. Per the germline V gene, CDR1 is MNHNS and CDR2 is SASEGT. The J segment lost 7 bases and the V segment lost 3 bases, leaving 17 bases of the junction unmatched. The CDR3 region is CASSDAGQGLLWRNTIYF. The CDR3 DNA reads as TGTGCCAGCAGTGACGCTGGACAGGGCCTACTCTGGAGGAACACCATATATTTT.

The chain carries TRBV5-1 and TRBJ1-1, with 12 bases fitting TRBD1. Germline V CDR1 and CDR2: SGHRS, YFSETQ. This CDR3 comprises 17 residues. V shed 6 bases and J 11 bases; nucleotides not matched to a gene: 20. The CDR3 DNA sequence: TGCGCCAGCACTTCCGGGACAGGGGGCCCGGGAGGATCGATCGCTTTCTTT. Translated, it gives CASTSGTGGPGGSIAFF.

The V and J genes are TRBV7-8 and TRBJ1-2; D is possibly TRBD1 (5 bases). The CDR3 has 14 residues. Germline V gene sequence: CDR1 SGHVS, CDR2 FQNEAQ. The germline V and J ends were trimmed by 6 bases and 3 bases, with 14 bases remaining between them. The CDR3, as DNA: TGTGCCAGCAGTTCGGACCCGGGGGACTATGGCTACACCTTC. Its protein is CASSSDPGDYGYTF.

The chain couples TRBV7-9 to TRBJ1-1, with a weak D call TRBD1 (5 bases). V gave up 5 bases and J gave up 2 bases, with 12 bases separating them. Germline loops: CDR1 SEHNR, CDR2 FQNEAQ (reference sequence). The CDR3 has 14 residues. The CDR3 nucleotides read TGTGCCAGCAGCGTTCTACAGGACAACACTGAAGCTTTCTTT. It yields the protein CASSVLQDNTEAFF.

Judged by abundance, this clone is medium-sized. The chain combines TRBV6-6 with TRBJ2-5, with 7 nucleotides matching TRBD1. Trimming at V came to 5 bases and at J to 2 bases, leaving 2 bases not matched to a gene. Germline CDR1 and CDR2: MNHNY and SVGAGI (reference sequence). There are 13 residues in the CDR3. In nucleotides, the CDR3 is TGTGCCAGCAGTGGGACAGAGCAAGAGACCCAGTACTTC. It is translated as CASSGTEQETQYF.

The chain carries TRBV19 and TRBJ1-5; 7 bases are a match to TRBD1. The germline V gene encodes CDR1 LNHDA and CDR2 SQIVND (reference sequence). The CDR3 length is 13 residues. The junction had 3 bases not matched to a gene; V was cut back by 5 bases and J by 5 bases. Here the CDR3 DNA reads TGTGCCAGTAGTGACAGGGTTGATCAGCCCCAGCATTTT. It is translated as CASSDRVDQPQHF. Supplemented by reference TRBV19 and TRBJ1-5, the full variable domain reads DGGITQSPKYLFRKEGQNVTLSCEQNLNHDAMYWYRQDPGQGLRLIYYSQIVNDFQKGDIAEGYSVSREKKESFPLTVTSAQKNPTAFYLCASSDRVDQPQHFGDGTRLSIL.

The V and J genes are TRBV7-6 and TRBJ2-3; 7 bases line up with TRBD1. The CDR3 loop spans 17 amino acids. The ends lost 2 bases at V and 2 bases at J; junction bases unmatched: 10. Per germline, CDR1 SGHVS and CDR2 FNYEAQ. The CDR3 region has the DNA TGTGCCAGCAGCTTACTCGGGACAGATCCCAACACAGATACGCAGTATTTT. Translating gives CASSLLGTDPNTDTQYF.

This sequence joins TRBV2 and TRBJ1-5, with 7 bases aligning to TRBD1. This CDR3 region has 14 residues. CDR1 is SNHLY, CDR2 FYNNEI, per germline. The trim removed 3 bases at V and 6 bases at J, leaving 5 bases unmatched. The CDR3, as DNA: TGTGCCAGCAGTGAGGAGGGGGCGGGTCAGCCCCAGCATTTT. Translation gives CASSEEGAGQPQHF. Filled out from reference TRBV2 and TRBJ1-5, the complete variable domain reads EPEVTQTPSHQVTQMGQEVILRCVPISNHLYFYWYRQILGQKVEFLVSFYNNEISEKSEIFDDQFSVERPDGSNFTLKIRSTKLEDSAMYFCASSEEGAGQPQHFGDGTRLSIL.

The J gene is TRBJ2-7, the V gene TRBV2; 7 nucleotides match TRBD2. After removal of 6 bases from V and 2 bases from J, the junction contained 10 bases not matched to a gene. This CDR3 is 15 amino acids long. CDR1 is SNHLY, CDR2 FYNNEI, per germline. The DNA for the CDR3 is TGTGCCAGCAGCCTCCTTGGGGGAGGGCCCTACGAGCAGTACTTC. This translates into CASSLLGGGPYEQYF.

The CDR3 is CASSGDRFSYEQYF. The CDR3 DNA reads as TGTGCCAGCAGTGGGGACAGGTTCTCCTACGAGCAGTACTTC. This chain joins TRBV2 and TRBJ2-7; TRBD1 matches 8 bases. Germline V gene sequence: CDR1 SNHLY, CDR2 FYNNEI. The trim removed 4 bases at V and 0 bases at J, leaving 2 bases unmatched. The CDR3 contains 14 residues.

The chain employs TRBV2 and TRBJ1-1; D unresolved. Germline V gene sequence: CDR1 SNHLY, CDR2 FYNNEI. The CDR3 sequence is 13 residues long. V was clipped by 2 bases and J by 0 bases, with 4 bases between them. Here the CDR3 reads CASSESLNTEAFF. CDR3 sequence (DNA): TGTGCCAGCAGTGAATCCTTGAACACTGAAGCTTTCTTT.

This clone was recorded a few times. The rearrangement links TRBV28 to TRBJ1-5, with 10 nucleotides matching TRBD1. The CDR3 has 17 amino acids. The V and J ends lost 4 bases and 3 bases, in that order; junction bases with no gene match: 9. CDR1 MDHEN and CDR2 SYDVKM come from the germline V gene. DNA for the CDR3: TGTGCCAGCAGTTCATCCGGGACAGGGGCCCTCAATCAGCCCCAGCATTTT. Protein: CASSSSGTGALNQPQHF.